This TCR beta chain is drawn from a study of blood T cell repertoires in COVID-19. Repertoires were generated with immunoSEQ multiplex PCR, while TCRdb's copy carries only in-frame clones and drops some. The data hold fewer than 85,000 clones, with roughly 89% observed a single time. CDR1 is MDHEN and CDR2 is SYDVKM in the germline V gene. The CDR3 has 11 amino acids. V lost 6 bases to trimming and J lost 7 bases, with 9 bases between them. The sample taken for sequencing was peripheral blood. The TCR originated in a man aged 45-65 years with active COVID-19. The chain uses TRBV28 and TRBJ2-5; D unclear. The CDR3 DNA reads TGTGCCAGCAGGTCCCAGGCGACCCAGTACTTC. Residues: CASRSQATQYF.